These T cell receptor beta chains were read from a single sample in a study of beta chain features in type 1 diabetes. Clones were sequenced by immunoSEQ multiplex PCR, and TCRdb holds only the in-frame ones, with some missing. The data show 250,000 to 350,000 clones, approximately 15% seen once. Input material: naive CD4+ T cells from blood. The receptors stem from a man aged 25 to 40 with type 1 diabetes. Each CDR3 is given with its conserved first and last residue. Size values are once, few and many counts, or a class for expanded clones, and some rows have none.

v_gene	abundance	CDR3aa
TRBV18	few	CASSPGQGATYEQYF
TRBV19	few	CASSSTGVGTYGYTF
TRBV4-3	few	CASSQETGRSAEAFF
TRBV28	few	CASFPPAGLASYEQYF
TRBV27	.	CASSSHRGPTYEQYF
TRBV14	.	CASSQEGAGFGGYTF
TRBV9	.	CASSVIPGSYNEQFF
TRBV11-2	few	CASSLETGRLFF
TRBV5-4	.	CASSPGVADTEAFF
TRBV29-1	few	CSEREGYNEQFF
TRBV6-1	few	CASSDPFRGHEQFF
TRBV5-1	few	CASRTGTTQETQYF
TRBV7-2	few	CASSIPGLSTDTQYF
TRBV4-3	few	CASSQDRSRADTQYF
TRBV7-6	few	CASSPTGVGYTF
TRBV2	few	CASSVEEGREQFF
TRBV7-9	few	CASSYKRLAGGTDTQYF
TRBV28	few	CASSLVGAINEQFF
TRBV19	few	CASSIKVRGHNEQFF
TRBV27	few	CASSKDYLNTGELFF
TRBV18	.	CASSPQRGADTQYF
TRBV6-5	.	CASSYEGQGYNEQFF
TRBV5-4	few	CASSPTSGSHEQYF